This T cell receptor beta chain comes out of a study of cytomegalovirus exposure and HLA in healthy donors. The J segment lost 6 bases and the V segment lost 5 bases, leaving 5 bases of the junction unmatched. This CDR3 region has 14 residues. CDR1 and CDR2 from the germline V gene are SGHTA and FQGTGA. A remark on this clone: Its specificity is unknown.

Study-wide results and caveats: In a later analysis, a genetic analysis reported fewer productive-TCR N-insertions in an Asian-associated ancestry cluster than the cohort average.

Primers: 60 Vbeta forward and 13 Jbeta reverse. Method: immunoSEQ multiplex PCR; TCRdb's copy keeps in-frame clones and lacks some. Among around 180,000 clones, about three quarters were seen once, and the ten largest hold approximately 1.1%. Healthy individuals who donated bone marrow served as the donors. The sequence came from a woman in her 40s in good health and CMV-seronegative. The genes are TRBV7-3 and TRBJ2-7, with 12 bases matching TRBD1. Input material: PBMCs. This chain's CDR3 is CASSLGTGGGEQYF. In nucleotides, the CDR3 is TGTGCCAGCAGCCTGGGGACAGGGGGCGGCGAGCAGTACTTC.